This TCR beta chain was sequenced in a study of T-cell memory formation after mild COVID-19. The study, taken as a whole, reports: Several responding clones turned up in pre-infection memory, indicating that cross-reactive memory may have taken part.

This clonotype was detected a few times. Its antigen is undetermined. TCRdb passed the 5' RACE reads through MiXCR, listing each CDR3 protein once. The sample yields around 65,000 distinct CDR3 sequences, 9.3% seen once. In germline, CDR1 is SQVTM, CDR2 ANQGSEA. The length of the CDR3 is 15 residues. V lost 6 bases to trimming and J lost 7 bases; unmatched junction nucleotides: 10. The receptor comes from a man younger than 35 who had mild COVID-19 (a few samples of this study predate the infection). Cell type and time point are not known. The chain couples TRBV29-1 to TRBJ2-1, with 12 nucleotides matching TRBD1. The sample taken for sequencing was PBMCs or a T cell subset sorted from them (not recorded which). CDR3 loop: CSVMGGQGATNEQFF. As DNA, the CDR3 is TGCAGCGTGATGGGGGGACAGGGGGCGACGAATGAGCAGTTCTTC.